This T cell receptor (beta chain) was recovered during a study of tumor-infiltrating lymphocytes in localized non-small cell lung cancer. Study background: From each patient, both tumor and uninvolved lung, non-adjacent to tumor, were sampled.

In regard to this clone: What it recognizes is unknown.

Study results and limitations: TCRbeta sequencing showed higher T cell infiltration in tumors than uninvolved lung. Different pieces of the same tissue went to different assays, confounding technical variation with intratumor heterogeneity.

TCRdb's table, derived via immunoSEQ multiplex PCR, lists solely in-frame clones and lacks some. The data show 13,000 to 15,000 clones, about 64% seen once. This receptor was taken from a human donor with non-small cell lung cancer. The sequencing input was uninvolved lung tissue not adjacent to the tumor.

In DNA, the CDR3 is TGTGCCAGCAACCCAGGCGTCTATGGCTACACCTTC. Residues: CASNPGVYGYTF. The J gene is TRBJ1-2, the V gene TRBV6-1; D uncertain. Germline CDR1 MNHNS, CDR2 SASEGT. V shed 7 bases and J shed 4 bases, with 10 bases lying between them. The CDR3 sequence is 12 residues long.